This T cell receptor beta chain is from a study of T-cell memory formation after mild COVID-19. Looked up from germline, CDR1 is KGHSH and CDR2 is LQKENI. The CDR3 loop spans 21 amino acids. Trimming removed 3 bases at V and 6 bases at J, with 33 bases between. TCRdb analysed the 5' RACE reads with MiXCR anew, one entry per CDR3 protein. The repertoire holds approximately 580,000 distinct CDR3 sequences, with 20% as singletons. Sequencing was done on a sample of PBMCs or a T cell subset sorted from them (not recorded which). V gene TRBV18 combines with J gene TRBJ2-1; the D gene is possibly TRBD2 (6 bases). The sequence came from an adult woman who had mild COVID-19 (a few samples of this study predate the infection). Cell type and time point are not known. CDR3 residues: CASSPGGPSGYTKAVFNEQFF. The CDR3 DNA reads as TGTGCCAGCTCACCTGGAGGCCCCAGCGGGTATACAAAGGCAGTATTCAATGAGCAGTTCTTC.